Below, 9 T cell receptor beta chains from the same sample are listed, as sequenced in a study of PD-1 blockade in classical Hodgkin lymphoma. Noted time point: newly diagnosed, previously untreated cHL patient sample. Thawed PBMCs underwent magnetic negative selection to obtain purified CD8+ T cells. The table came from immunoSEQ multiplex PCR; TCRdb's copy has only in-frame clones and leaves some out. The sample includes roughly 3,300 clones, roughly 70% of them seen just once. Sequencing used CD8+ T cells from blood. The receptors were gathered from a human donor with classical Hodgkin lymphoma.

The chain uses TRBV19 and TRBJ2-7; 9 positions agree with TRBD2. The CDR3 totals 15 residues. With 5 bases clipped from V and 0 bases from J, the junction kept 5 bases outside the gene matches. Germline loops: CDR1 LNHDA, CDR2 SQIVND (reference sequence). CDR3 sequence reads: CASSPWTSASYEQYF. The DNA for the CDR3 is TGTGCCAGTAGTCCGTGGACTAGCGCCTCCTACGAGCAGTACTTC. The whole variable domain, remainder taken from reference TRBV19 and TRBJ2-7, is DGGITQSPKYLFRKEGQNVTLSCEQNLNHDAMYWYRQDPGQGLRLIYYSQIVNDFQKGDIAEGYSVSREKKESFPLTVTSAQKNPTAFYLCASSPWTSASYEQYFGPGTRLTVT.

This CDR3 reads CASSLDLAGGPGEQYF. CDR3 in DNA: TGCGCCAGCAGCTTGGACCTAGCGGGAGGGCCGGGTGAGCAGTACTTC. The gene calls are TRBV5-1 and TRBJ2-7; TRBD2 matches at 12 bases. CDR1 and CDR2 from the germline V gene are SGHRS and YFSETQ. Germline trimming cut 0 bases from V and 7 bases from J; bases unmatched to any gene: 8. This CDR3 is 16 amino acids long.

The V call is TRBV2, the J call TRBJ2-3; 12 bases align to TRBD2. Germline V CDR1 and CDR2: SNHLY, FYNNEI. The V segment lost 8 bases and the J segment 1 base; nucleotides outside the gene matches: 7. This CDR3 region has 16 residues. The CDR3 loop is CASLTSGRGGTDTQYF. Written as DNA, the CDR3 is TGTGCCAGCTTGACTAGCGGGAGAGGAGGCACAGATACGCAGTATTTT. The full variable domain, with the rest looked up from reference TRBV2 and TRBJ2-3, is EPEVTQTPSHQVTQMGQEVILRCVPISNHLYFYWYRQILGQKVEFLVSFYNNEISEKSEIFDDQFSVERPDGSNFTLKIRSTKLEDSAMYFCASLTSGRGGTDTQYFGPGTRLTVL.

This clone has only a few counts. CDR3 in amino acids: CASSPLNFNTGELFF. The CDR3 DNA reads TGTGCCAGCAGCCCCCTAAACTTTAACACCGGGGAGCTGTTTTTT. The chain links TRBV14 to TRBJ2-2; D is unresolved. Germline CDR1 SGHDN, CDR2 FVKESK. CDR3 size: 15 residues. Between the trimmed V and J ends, which lost 4 bases and 2 bases, there was a span of 11 bases.

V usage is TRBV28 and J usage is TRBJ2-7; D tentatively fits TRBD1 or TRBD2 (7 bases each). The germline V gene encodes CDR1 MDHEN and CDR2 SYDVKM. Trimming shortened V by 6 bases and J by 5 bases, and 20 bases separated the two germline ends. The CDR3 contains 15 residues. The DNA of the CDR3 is TGTGCCAGCAGCGTCCGGGGAGGGGGCGGAAACGAGCAGTACTTC. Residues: CASSVRGGGGNEQYF.

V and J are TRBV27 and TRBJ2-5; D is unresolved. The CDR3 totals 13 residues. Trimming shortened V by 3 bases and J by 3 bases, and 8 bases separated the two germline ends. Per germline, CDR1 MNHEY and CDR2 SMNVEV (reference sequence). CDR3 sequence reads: CASSFIREETQYF. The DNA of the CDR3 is TGTGCCAGCAGTTTTATAAGGGAAGAGACCCAGTACTTC.

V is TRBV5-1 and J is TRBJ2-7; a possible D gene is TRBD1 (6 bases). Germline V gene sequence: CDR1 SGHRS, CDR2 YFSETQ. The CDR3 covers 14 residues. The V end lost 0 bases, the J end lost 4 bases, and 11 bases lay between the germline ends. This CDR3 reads CASSLVQGMYEQYF. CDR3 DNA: TGCGCCAGCAGCTTGGTCCAGGGGATGTACGAGCAGTACTTC.

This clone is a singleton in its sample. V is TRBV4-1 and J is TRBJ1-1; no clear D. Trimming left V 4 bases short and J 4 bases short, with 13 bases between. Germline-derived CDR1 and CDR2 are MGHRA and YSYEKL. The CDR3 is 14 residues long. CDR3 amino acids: CASSPALGITEAFF. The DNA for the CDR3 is TGCGCCAGCAGCCCAGCCCTCGGGATCACTGAAGCTTTCTTT.

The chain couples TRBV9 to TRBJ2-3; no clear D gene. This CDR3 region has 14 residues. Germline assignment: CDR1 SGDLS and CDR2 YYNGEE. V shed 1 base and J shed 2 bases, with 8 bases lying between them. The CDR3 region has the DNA TGTGCCAGCAGCGTATGGGGATACACAGATACGCAGTATTTT. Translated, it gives CASSVWGYTDTQYF.